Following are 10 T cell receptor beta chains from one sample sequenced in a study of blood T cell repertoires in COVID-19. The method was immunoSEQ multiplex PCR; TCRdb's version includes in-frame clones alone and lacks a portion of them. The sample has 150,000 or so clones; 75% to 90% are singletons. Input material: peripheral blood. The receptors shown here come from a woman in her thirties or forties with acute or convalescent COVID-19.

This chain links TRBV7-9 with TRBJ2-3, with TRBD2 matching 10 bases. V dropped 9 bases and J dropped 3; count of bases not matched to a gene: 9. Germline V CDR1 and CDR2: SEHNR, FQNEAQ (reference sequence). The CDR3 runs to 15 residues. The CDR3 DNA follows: TGTGCCAGGAAGCGGGGGGGCCTTCCGACAGATACGCAGTATTTT. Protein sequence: CARKRGGLPTDTQYF.

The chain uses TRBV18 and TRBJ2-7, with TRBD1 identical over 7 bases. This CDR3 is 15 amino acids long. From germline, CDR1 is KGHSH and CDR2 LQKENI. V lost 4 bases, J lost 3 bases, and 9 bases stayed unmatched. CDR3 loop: CASSQPGTDFYEQYF. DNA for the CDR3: TGTGCCAGCTCACAACCGGGGACAGATTTCTACGAGCAGTACTTC.

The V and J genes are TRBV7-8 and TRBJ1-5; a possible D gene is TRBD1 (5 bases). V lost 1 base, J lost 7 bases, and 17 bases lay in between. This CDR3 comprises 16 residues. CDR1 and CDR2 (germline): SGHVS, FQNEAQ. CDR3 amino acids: CASSLVPIGARQPQHF. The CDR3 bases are TGTGCCAGCAGCTTAGTTCCCATAGGGGCCAGACAGCCCCAGCATTTT. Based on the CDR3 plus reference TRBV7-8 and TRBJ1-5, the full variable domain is GAGVSQSPRYKVAKRGQDVALRCDPISGHVSLFWYQQALGQGPEFLTYFQNEAQLDKSGLPSDRFFAERPEGSVSTLKIQRTQQEDSAVYLCASSLVPIGARQPQHFGDGTRLSIL.

The CDR3 protein is CASSIRPRPSGSNEQFF. The CDR3 nucleotides are TGTGCCAGTAGTATAAGACCCCGGCCTAGCGGGAGCAATGAGCAGTTCTTC. J is TRBJ2-1 and V is TRBV19; TRBD2 matches at 10 bases. The junction had 10 bases not matched to a gene; V was cut back by 2 bases and J by 6 bases. There are 17 residues in the CDR3. In germline, CDR1 is LNHDA, CDR2 SQIVND (reference sequence).

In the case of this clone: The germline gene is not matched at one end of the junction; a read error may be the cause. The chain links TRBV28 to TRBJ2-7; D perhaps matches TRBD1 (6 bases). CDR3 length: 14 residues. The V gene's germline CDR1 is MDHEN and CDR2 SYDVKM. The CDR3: CASSFRDTPLGEHF. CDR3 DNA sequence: TGTGCCAGCAGTTTCAGGGACACCCCACTCGGAGAGCACTTC.

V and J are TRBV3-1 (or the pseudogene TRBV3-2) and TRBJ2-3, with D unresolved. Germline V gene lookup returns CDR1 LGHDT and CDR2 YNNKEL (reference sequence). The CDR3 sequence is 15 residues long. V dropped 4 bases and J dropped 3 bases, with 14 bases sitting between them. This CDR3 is CASSPVMGLTDTQYF. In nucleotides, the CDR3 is TGTGCCAGCAGCCCCGTTATGGGCTTAACAGATACGCAGTATTTT.

The CDR3 DNA reads as TGTGCCAGCAGCCTCCGGGACAGGGTGGGAGATACGCAGTATTTT. The encoded protein is CASSLRDRVGDTQYF. The chain couples TRBV3-1 (or the pseudogene TRBV3-2) to TRBJ2-3, with 9 bases that match TRBD1. This CDR3 has 15 amino acids. V gave up 4 bases and J gave up 5 bases; unmatched junction bases: 7. The germline V gene has CDR1 LGHDT and CDR2 YNNKEL (reference sequence).

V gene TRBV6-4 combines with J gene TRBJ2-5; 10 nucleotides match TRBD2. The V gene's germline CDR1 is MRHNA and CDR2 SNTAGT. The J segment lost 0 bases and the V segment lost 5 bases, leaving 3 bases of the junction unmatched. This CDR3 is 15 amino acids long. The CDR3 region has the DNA TGTGCCAGCAGTCCTCTAGCGGGAGACCAAGAGACCCAGTACTTC. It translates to CASSPLAGDQETQYF.

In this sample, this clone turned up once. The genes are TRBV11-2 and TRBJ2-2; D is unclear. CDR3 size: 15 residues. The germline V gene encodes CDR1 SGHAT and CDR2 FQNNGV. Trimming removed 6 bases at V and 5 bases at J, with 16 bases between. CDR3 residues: CASSPPPGLTGELFF. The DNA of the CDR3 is TGTGCCAGCAGTCCGCCCCCCGGTCTAACCGGGGAGCTGTTTTTT.

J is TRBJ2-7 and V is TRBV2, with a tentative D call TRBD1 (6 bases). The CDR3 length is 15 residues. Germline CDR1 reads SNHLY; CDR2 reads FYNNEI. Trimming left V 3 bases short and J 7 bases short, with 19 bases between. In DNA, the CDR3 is TGTGCCAGCAGTGATCGGCAGGGGAACGGCTCGGAGCAGTACTTC. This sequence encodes CASSDRQGNGSEQYF.